This T cell receptor beta chain was identified during a study of shared clonotypes between healthy human individuals. This clone was counted a single time. The antigen is not known. In the original analysis: Sequence data from immunoSEQ were junction-only and lacked quality scores; consequently, filtering differed. Data came from immunoSEQ multiplex PCR; TCRdb stores just in-frame clones and leaves some out. V and J calls plus clone size are reproduced from that table; the DNA served to infer D and trimming. Of around 1.1 million clones in the sample, roughly 80% were seen once. Unmatched junction bases numbered 6, after V lost 7 bases and J lost 3 bases. The CDR3 sequence is 12 residues long. Germline CDR1 SQVTM, CDR2 ANQGSEA. Study conclusions and caveats: All-four-donor shared clonotypes had higher generation probabilities than non-shared clonotypes did.

The chain joins TRBV29-1 to TRBJ2-7; 7 nucleotides match TRBD1. The material sequenced was memory CD4+ T cells from PBMCs. Subset defined: CD45RA-negative fraction. The sequence derives from a man between 18 and 35 years old in good health. Some clones in this sample may be carry-over from other donors' samples. The chain's CDR3 is CSAIGTVYEQYF. Written as DNA, the CDR3 is TGCAGCGCTATCGGGACAGTCTACGAGCAGTACTTC.